A single T cell receptor beta chain is shown here with its context. The antigen remains undetermined. The assay was run at deep level. Profiling relied on immunoSEQ multiplex PCR, and the TCRdb table lists in-frame clones only, not all of them. The profile shows approximately 980,000 clones, about 80% of them singletons. These data originate in a study of shared clonotypes between healthy human individuals. Study-level background: Each donor had three CD4 naive, three CD4 memory, two CD8 naive and one CD8 memory plate. Study outcomes and limitations: Sharing of clonotypes among donors was expected to vary with sequencing depth. Clonotypes shared by all four donors outscored non-shared clonotypes in generation probability.

Germline values: CDR1 SQVTM, CDR2 ANQGSEA. This CDR3 is 13 amino acids long. Unmatched junction bases numbered 6, after V lost 5 bases and J lost 3 bases. This TCR came from a man aged 18-30 years in good health. The chain has TRBV29-1 and TRBJ1-1, with 7 bases lining up with TRBD1. Material for sequencing was memory CD4+ T cells sorted from blood. Subset indicated: CD45RA-negative fraction. CDR3 in amino acids: CSVTGQYYTEAFF. CDR3 DNA: TGCAGCGTTACGGGACAGTACTACACTGAAGCTTTCTTT.